This T cell receptor beta chain is drawn from a study of early T cells in non-severe SARS-CoV-2 infection. Study-wide context: It was bulk RNA from unsorted whole blood that was sequenced, and the chains were unpaired.

Attached unique molecular identifiers marked individual cDNA molecules. MiXCR was run by TCRdb on the 5' RACE reads, yielding one entry per CDR3 protein. Of 55,000 to 75,000 distinct CDR3 sequences in the sample, 7% to 8% were seen once. V shed 1 base and J shed 6 bases, with 10 bases lying between them. This CDR3 has 13 amino acids. Germline V gene lookup returns CDR1 SEHNR and CDR2 FQNEAQ (reference sequence). The sample holds many counts of this clonotype. V usage is TRBV7-9 and J usage is TRBJ2-7; D is perhaps TRBD1 or TRBD2 (5 bases each). Material: whole blood. The receptor was isolated from an adult who was a healthcare worker with PCR-confirmed SARS-CoV-2 infection or an uninfected control (not recorded which). In nucleotides, the CDR3 is TGTGCCAGCAGCTTAGGAGGGGCTGGCGAGCAGTACTTC. It is translated as CASSLGGAGEQYF.